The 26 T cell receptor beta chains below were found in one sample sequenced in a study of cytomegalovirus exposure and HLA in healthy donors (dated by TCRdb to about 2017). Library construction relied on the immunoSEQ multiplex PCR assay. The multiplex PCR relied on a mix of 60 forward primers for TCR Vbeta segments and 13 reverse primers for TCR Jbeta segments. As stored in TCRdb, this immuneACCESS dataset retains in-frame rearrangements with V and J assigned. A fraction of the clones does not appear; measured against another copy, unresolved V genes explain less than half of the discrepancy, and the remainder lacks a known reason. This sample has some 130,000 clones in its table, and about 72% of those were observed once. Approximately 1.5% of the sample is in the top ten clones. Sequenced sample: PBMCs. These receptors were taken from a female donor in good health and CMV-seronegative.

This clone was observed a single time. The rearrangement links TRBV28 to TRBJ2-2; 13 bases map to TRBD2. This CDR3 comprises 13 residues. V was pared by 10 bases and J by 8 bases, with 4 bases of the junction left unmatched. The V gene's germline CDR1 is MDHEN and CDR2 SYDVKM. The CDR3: CATRTSGSGELFF. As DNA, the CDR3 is TGTGCCACCCGGACTAGCGGGAGTGGGGAGCTGTTTTTT.

CDR3 sequence: CASRRGTENYGYTF. For the CDR3, the DNA is TGTGCCAGCAGACGCGGGACGGAAAACTATGGCTACACCTTC. The rearrangement links TRBV7-2 to TRBJ1-2, with a tentative D call TRBD1 (5 bases). The CDR3 length is 14 residues. V was shortened by 6 bases and J by 2 bases, with 13 bases between the two germline ends. CDR1 SGHTA and CDR2 FQGNSA come from the germline V gene.

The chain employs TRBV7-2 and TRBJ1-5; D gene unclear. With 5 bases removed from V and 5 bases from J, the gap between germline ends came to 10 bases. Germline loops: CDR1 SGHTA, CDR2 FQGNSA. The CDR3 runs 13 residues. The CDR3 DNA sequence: TGTGCCAGCAGCCAAGAGGGAGATCAGCCCCAGCATTTT. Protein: CASSQEGDQPQHF.

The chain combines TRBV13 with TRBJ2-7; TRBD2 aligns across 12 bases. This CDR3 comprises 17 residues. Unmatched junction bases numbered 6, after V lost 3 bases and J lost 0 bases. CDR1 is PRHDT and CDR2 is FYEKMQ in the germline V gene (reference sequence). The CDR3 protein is CASSFLLAGGNSYEQYF. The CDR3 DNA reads TGTGCCAGCAGCTTTCTACTAGCGGGAGGTAACTCCTACGAGCAGTACTTC. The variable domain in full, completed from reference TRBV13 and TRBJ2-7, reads AAGVIQSPRHLIKEKRETATLKCYPIPRHDTVYWYQQGPGQDPQFLISFYEKMQSDKGSIPDRFSAQQFSDYHSELNMSSLELGDSALYFCASSFLLAGGNSYEQYFGPGTRLTVT.

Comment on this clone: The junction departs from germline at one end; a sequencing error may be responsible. CDR3 sequence reads: CASRDTANEKLFF. CDR3 nucleotides: TGTGCCAGCAGGGACACGGCGAATGAAAAACTATTTTTT. The chain joins TRBV28 to TRBJ1-4, with TRBD1 as a possible D gene (5 bases). Per germline, CDR1 MDHEN and CDR2 SYDVKM. The CDR3 consists of 13 residues.

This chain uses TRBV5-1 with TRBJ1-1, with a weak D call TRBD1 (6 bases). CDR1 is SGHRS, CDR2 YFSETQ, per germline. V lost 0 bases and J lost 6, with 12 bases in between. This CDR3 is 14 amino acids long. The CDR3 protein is CASSLGQVPAEAFF. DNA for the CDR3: TGCGCCAGCAGCTTGGGACAGGTTCCAGCTGAAGCTTTCTTT. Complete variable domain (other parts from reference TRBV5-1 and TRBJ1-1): KAGVTQTPRYLIKTRGQQVTLSCSPISGHRSVSWYQQTPGQGLQFLFEYFSETQRNKGNFPGRFSGRQFSNSRSEMNVSTLELGDSALYLCASSLGQVPAEAFFGQGTRLTVV.

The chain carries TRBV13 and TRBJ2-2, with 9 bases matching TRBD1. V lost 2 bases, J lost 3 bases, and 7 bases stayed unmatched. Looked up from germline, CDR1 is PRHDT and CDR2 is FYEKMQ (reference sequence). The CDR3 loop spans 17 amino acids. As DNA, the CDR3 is TGTGCCAGCAGCTTACCTTGGGGGGACAGGGACACCGGGGAGCTGTTTTTT. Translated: CASSLPWGDRDTGELFF.

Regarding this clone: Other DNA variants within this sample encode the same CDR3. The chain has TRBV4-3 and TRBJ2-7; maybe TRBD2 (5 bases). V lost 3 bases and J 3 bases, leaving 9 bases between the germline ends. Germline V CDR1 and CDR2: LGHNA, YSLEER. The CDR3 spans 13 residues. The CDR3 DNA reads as TGCGCCAGCAGCCAGTCTAGCAGCTACGAGCAGTACTTC. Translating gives CASSQSSSYEQYF.

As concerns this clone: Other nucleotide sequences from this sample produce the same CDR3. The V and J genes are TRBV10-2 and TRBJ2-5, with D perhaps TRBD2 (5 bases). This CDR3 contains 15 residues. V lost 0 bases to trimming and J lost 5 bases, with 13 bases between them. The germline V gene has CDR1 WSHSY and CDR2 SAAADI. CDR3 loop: CASSESTRGRETQYF. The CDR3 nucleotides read TGCGCCAGCAGTGAGTCGACACGAGGGCGGGAGACCCAGTACTTC.

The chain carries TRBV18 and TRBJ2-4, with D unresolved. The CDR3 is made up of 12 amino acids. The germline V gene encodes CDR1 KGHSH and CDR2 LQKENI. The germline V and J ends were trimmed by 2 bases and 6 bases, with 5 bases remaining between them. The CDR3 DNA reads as TGTGCCAGCTCACCAGGCGGAAACATTCAGTACTTC. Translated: CASSPGGNIQYF.

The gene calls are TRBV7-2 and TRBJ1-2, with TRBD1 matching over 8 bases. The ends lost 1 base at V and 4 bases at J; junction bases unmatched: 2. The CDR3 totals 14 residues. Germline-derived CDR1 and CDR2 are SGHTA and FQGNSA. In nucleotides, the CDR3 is TGTGCCAGCAGCTTAGGACAGGGGATCTATGGCTACACCTTC. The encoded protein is CASSLGQGIYGYTF.

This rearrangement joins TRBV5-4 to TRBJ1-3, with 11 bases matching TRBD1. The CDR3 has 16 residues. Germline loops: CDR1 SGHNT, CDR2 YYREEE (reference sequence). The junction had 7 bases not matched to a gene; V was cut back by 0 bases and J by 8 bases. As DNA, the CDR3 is TGTGCCAGCAGCTTGGACCTAGGACAGGGGGCAGACACCATATATTTT. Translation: CASSLDLGQGADTIYF.

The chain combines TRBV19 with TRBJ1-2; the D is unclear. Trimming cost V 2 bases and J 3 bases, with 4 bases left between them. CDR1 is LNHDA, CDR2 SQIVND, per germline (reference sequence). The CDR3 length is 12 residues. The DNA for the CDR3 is TGTGCCAGTAGTATAACGGACTATGGCTACACCTTC. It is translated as CASSITDYGYTF.

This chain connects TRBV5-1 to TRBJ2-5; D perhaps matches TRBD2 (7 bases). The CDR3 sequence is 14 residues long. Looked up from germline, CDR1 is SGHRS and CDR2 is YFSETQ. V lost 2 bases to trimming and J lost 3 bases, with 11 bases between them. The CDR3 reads CASSFQGGEETQYF. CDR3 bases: TGCGCCAGCAGCTTTCAAGGGGGGGAAGAGACCCAGTACTTC.

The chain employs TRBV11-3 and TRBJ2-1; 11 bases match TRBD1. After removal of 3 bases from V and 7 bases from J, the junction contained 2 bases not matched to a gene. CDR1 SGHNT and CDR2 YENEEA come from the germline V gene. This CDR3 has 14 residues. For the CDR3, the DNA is TGTGCCAGCAGCTTTGGGACAGGGGGAAATGAGCAGTTCTTC. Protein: CASSFGTGGNEQFF.

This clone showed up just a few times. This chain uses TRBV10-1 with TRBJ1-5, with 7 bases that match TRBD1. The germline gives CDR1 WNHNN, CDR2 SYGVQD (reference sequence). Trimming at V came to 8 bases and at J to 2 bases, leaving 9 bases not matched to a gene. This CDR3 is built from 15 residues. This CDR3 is CASRLDRVGNQPQHF. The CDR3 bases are TGCGCCAGCCGCCTAGACAGGGTTGGCAATCAGCCCCAGCATTTT.

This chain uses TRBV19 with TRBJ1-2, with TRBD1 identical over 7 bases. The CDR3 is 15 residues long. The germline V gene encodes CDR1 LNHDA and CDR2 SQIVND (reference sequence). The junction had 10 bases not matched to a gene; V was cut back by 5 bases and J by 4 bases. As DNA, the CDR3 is TGTGCCAGTAGTCTCTCGACAGGGAGTGGCTATGGCTACACCTTC. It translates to CASSLSTGSGYGYTF.

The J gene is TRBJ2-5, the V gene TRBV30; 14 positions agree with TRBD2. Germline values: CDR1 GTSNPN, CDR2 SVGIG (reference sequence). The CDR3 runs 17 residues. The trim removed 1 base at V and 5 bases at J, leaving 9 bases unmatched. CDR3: CAWSETSGRARLETQYF. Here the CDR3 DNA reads TGTGCCTGGAGTGAGACTAGCGGGAGGGCCCGGTTGGAGACCCAGTACTTC.

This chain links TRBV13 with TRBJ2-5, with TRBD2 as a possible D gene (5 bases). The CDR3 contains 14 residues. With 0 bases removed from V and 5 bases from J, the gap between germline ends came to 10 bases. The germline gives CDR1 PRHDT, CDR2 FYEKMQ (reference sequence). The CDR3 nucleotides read TGTGCCAGCAGCTTAGGCCCTGGAGGCGAGACCCAGTACTTC. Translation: CASSLGPGGETQYF.

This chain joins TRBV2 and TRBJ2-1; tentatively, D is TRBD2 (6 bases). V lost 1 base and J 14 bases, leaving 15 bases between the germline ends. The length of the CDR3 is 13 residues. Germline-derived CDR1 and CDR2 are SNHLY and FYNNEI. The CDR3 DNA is TGTGCCAGCAGTGAAGTTCAGCGGGTGGGGAAGTTCTTC. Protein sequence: CASSEVQRVGKFF. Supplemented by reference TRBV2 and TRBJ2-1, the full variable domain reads EPEVTQTPSHQVTQMGQEVILRCVPISNHLYFYWYRQILGQKVEFLVSFYNNEISEKSEIFDDQFSVERPDGSNFTLKIRSTKLEDSAMYFCASSEVQRVGKFFGPGTRLTVL.

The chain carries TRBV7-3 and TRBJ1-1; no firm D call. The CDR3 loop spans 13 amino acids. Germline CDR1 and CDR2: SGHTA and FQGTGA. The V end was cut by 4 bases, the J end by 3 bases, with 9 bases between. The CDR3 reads CASSYRRDTEAFF. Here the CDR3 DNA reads TGTGCCAGCAGCTATAGGAGAGACACTGAAGCTTTCTTT.

In DNA form, the CDR3 reads TGTGCCAGCACGGGCCTAGCGGGAGTCGAGGAGACCCAGTACTTC. It encodes CASTGLAGVEETQYF. The chain joins TRBV19 to TRBJ2-5, with 10 bases lining up with TRBD2. CDR3 size: 15 residues. The germline gives CDR1 LNHDA, CDR2 SQIVND (reference sequence). V was clipped by 9 bases and J by 5 bases; unmatched bases: 12.

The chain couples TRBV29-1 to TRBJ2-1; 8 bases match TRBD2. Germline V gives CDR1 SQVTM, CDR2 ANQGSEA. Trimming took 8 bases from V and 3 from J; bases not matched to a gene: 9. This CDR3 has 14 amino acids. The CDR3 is CSIGSGGVYNEQFF. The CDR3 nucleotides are TGCAGCATCGGGAGCGGGGGAGTCTACAATGAGCAGTTCTTC.

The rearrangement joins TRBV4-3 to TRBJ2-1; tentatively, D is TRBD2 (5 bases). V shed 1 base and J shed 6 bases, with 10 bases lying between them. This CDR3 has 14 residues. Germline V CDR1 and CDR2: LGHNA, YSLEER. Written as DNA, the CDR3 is TGCGCCAGCAGCCAAGTTAACGGGGTCAATGAGCAGTTCTTC. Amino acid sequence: CASSQVNGVNEQFF.

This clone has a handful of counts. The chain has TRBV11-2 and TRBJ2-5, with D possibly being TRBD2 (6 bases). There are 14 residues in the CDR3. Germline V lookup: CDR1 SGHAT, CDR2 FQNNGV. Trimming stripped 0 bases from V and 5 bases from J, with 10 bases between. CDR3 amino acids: CASSLERGRETQYF. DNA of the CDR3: TGTGCCAGCAGCTTAGAGCGGGGACGGGAGACCCAGTACTTC.

The CDR3 region has the DNA TGTGCCAGCTCACCCCGGACAGGGAACGAGCAGTACTTC. Translated: CASSPRTGNEQYF. The gene calls are TRBV18 and TRBJ2-7, with 8 positions matching TRBD1. The length of the CDR3 is 13 residues. The V segment lost 3 bases and the J segment 5 bases; nucleotides outside the gene matches: 3. CDR1 KGHSH and CDR2 LQKENI come from the germline V gene.